Listed below are T cell receptor beta chains from one sample, sequenced in a study of blood T cell repertoires in COVID-19. Libraries were prepared by immunoSEQ multiplex PCR; TCRdb keeps only in-frame clonotypes and omits some of them. The sample has 70,000 to 80,000 clones; about nine tenths are singletons. The source material was peripheral blood. The receptor source for this set is a woman aged 60-70 years with acute or convalescent COVID-19. Each CDR3 is given with its conserved first and last residue. Each record gives: CDR3 DNA, CDR3 protein, clone size, J gene, D gene, V gene. D genes are given only for firm matches. Some rows have no size entry. The others give once, few or many, or a class for an expanded clone.

TGTGCCAGCAGCCTATCTCCCACGGGTGGCTACACCTTC CASSLSPTGGYTF . TRBJ1-2 . TRBV5-6
TGTGCCAGTAGCGATCAGGGGACGGCCAGGGCCGGGGAGCTGTTTTTT CASSDQGTARAGELFF . TRBJ2-2 . TRBV19
TGTGCCAGCAGCCAAGTCCGGCGGGGCGGGAACATTCAGTACTTC CASSQVRRGGNIQYF . TRBJ2-4 . TRBV3-1/TRBV3-2
TGTGCCAGCAGAAGGACAGGGGTCTCCTACGAGCAGTACTTC CASRRTGVSYEQYF . TRBJ2-7 TRBD1 TRBV27
TGCGCCAGCAGCCTATTGCTAGCGGGGGGGTACAATGAGCAGTTCTTC CASSLLLAGGYNEQFF . TRBJ2-1 TRBD2 TRBV5-1
TGTGCCAGCAGTCCCCAGGGGCGAACACATACGCAGTATTTT CASSPQGRTHTQYF . TRBJ2-3 . TRBV28
TGTGCCAGCAGTTTGGGAACAGGGGGGACAGATACGCAGTATTTT CASSLGTGGTDTQYF once TRBJ2-3 TRBD1 TRBV6-5
TGTGCCAGCAGTGTAGCGGGGAAAGGCTACAATGAGCAGTTCTTC CASSVAGKGYNEQFF . TRBJ2-1 TRBD2 TRBV27
TGTGCCAGCAGCTTTGGGGGGGCGAATAATTCACCCCTCCACTTT CASSFGGANNSPLHF . TRBJ1-6 . TRBV7-9
TGTGCCAGCAGCAGGACAGGGATCCACGAGCAGTACTTC CASSRTGIHEQYF . TRBJ2-7 TRBD1 TRBV6-5
TGTGCCAGCAGCCAGCGACAGACTAACACCGGGGAGCTGTTTTTT CASSQRQTNTGELFF few TRBJ2-2 . TRBV4-2
TGTGCCAGCAGTGCAGCGGGGGCACAAGAGACCCAGTACTTC CASSAAGAQETQYF . TRBJ2-5 TRBD2 TRBV6-1
TGTGCCAGCAGCTTAGCTAGCGGGGAGACCTACGAGCAGTACTTC CASSLASGETYEQYF once TRBJ2-7 TRBD2 TRBV7-6
TGTGCCAGCAGCTTAGCCCTGACTCGACTAGCGGGGAAAAACATTCAGTACTTC CASSLALTRLAGKNIQYF . TRBJ2-4 TRBD2 TRBV7-2
TGTGCCAGCAGCCGGACCATCAGGGTAGAGACCCAGTACTTC CASSRTIRVETQYF . TRBJ2-5 . TRBV5-5
TGCGCCAGCAGTCGGACTAGCGGGGGGTACACAGATACGCAGTATTTT CASSRTSGGYTDTQYF . TRBJ2-3 TRBD2 TRBV5-1
TGTGCCAGCAGCCCGACAGGGGGCGGAAAGATGAACACTGAAGCTTTCTTT CASSPTGGGKMNTEAFF . TRBJ1-1 TRBD1 TRBV6-4
TGTGCCATCAGTGCCAGTGATACCTCTTACGAGCAGTACTTC CAISASDTSYEQYF . TRBJ2-7 . TRBV10-3
TGTGCCAGCAGTTTAGGGGGGAGCAATCAGCCCCAGCATTTT CASSLGGSNQPQHF . TRBJ1-5 . TRBV27
TGTGCCAGCAGCCAAGGCAGGGGTGGCCCTGAAGCTTTCTTT CASSQGRGGPEAFF . TRBJ1-1 . TRBV3-1/TRBV3-2
TGTGCCAGCAGCTTAGGAACAGGTCGCGAGCAGTACTTC CASSLGTGREQYF . TRBJ2-7 . TRBV7-8
TGTGCCATCAGTGTAACAGACTACAATGAGCAGTTCTTC CAISVTDYNEQFF . TRBJ2-1 . TRBV10-3
TGTGCCAGTAGGTGGACAGCGCCGATCTATGGCTACACCTTC CASRWTAPIYGYTF . TRBJ1-2 . TRBV19
TGCGCCAGCAGCCATCGTGGGGGGGACACTGAAGCTTTCTTT CASSHRGGDTEAFF . TRBJ1-1 . TRBV4-1
TGTGCCAGCAGCTTAATCGGGAACGGCTACACCTTC CASSLIGNGYTF . TRBJ1-2 . TRBV7-9
TGTGCCAGCAGTTACCGGGGGGGTGAGCAGTTCTTC CASSYRGGEQFF . TRBJ2-1 TRBD2 TRBV6-5
TGTGCCAGCAATTCGGGCGGGCGCTACAATGAGCAGTTCTTC CASNSGGRYNEQFF . TRBJ2-1 . TRBV6-5
TGTGCCACCGCTAAGGGGGCTTCCTACGAGCAGTACTTC CATAKGASYEQYF . TRBJ2-7 TRBD1 TRBV24-1
TGTGCCAGCAGTCCCGGGGGTCTCGATCAGCCCCAGCATTTT CASSPGGLDQPQHF few TRBJ1-5 . TRBV6-5
TGTGCCAGCAGCCCTATTCCAATGCCTGCGGGGGACAATGAGCAGTTCTTC CASSPIPMPAGDNEQFF . TRBJ2-1 TRBD2 TRBV7-3
TGTGCCAGCAGAGGTGCGGACAACTCCTACGAGCAGTACTTC CASRGADNSYEQYF . TRBJ2-7 . TRBV28
TGTGCCAGCAGTTCTCGCTCCTACAATGAGCAGTTCTTC CASSSRSYNEQFF . TRBJ2-1 . TRBV6-5
TGTGCCAGCAGCTTAGCCGGGGGTTACGAGCAGTACTTC CASSLAGGYEQYF . TRBJ2-7 . TRBV7-8
TGTGCCAGCAGTTTAGCGGCGGGAGGAACCGGGGAGCTGTTTTTT CASSLAAGGTGELFF . TRBJ2-2 TRBD2 TRBV28
TGTGCCAGCAGCTTATTTAGCGGGACTACGTCCTACAATGAGCAGTTCTTC CASSLFSGTTSYNEQFF . TRBJ2-1 TRBD2 TRBV11-3
TGTGCCAGCAGTGAATTCACGGGGGGCACCTACAATGAGCAGTTCTTC CASSEFTGGTYNEQFF . TRBJ2-1 . TRBV2
TGTGCCAGCAGCTTACTCTCTAGCGGGGGTGGTGGGGAGCTGTTTTTT CASSLLSSGGGGELFF . TRBJ2-2 TRBD2 TRBV7-2
TGCGCCAGCAGCGCTGGACAGGCAGCGAAAGAGACCCAGTACTTC CASSAGQAAKETQYF . TRBJ2-5 TRBD1 TRBV5-1
TGTGCCAGTCACCTGAGGGGAACTAGCGGGGGGGCCAATGAGCAGTTCTTC CASHLRGTSGGANEQFF . TRBJ2-1 TRBD2 TRBV19
TGTGCCAGCTCTCAGGCGAACACTGAAGCTTTCTTT CASSQANTEAFF . TRBJ1-1 . TRBV7-2
TGTGCCAGCAGTTCCCAAGGGGGGGCTGGAAACACCATATATTTT CASSSQGGAGNTIYF . TRBJ1-3 . TRBV6-5
TGTGCCAGTAAGGGGCAGGGGATGGATGAGCAGTTCTTC CASKGQGMDEQFF . TRBJ2-1 . TRBV19
TGTGCCAGCAGTCAATCGGCCGGTAAGGGGAACATTCAGTACTTC CASSQSAGKGNIQYF . TRBJ2-4 . TRBV7-2
TGTGCCAGCAGTTCCTCCTTGACAGGCCTAGATCAGCCCCAGCATTTT CASSSSLTGLDQPQHF . TRBJ1-5 . TRBV6-2/TRBV6-3
TGTGCCAGCAGCCTGGAACCGGGACAGGGTCCCTACGAGCAGTACTTC CASSLEPGQGPYEQYF . TRBJ2-7 TRBD1 TRBV5-4
TGTGCCAGCAGCCCCGAGGCCGGGGAGCTGTTTTTT CASSPEAGELFF few TRBJ2-2 . TRBV5-4
TGTGCCAGCAGCCCCAACGGGACTGCACCCTATGAGCAGTTCTTC CASSPNGTAPYEQFF . TRBJ2-1 . TRBV14
TGTGCCAGCAGTGAAACCGGTTTGTATGGCTACACCTTC CASSETGLYGYTF . TRBJ1-2 . TRBV6-1
TGTGCCAGCAGCCAAGATGGGACAGGACGAGATTCCTACGAGCAGTACTTC CASSQDGTGRDSYEQYF . TRBJ2-7 TRBD1 TRBV4-2
TGCGCCAGCAGCCTAGGACCCTCCGGACAGGGGGCGAGGACCGGGGAGCTGTTTTTT CASSLGPSGQGARTGELFF . TRBJ2-2 TRBD1 TRBV23-1
TGTGCCAGTAGTCTCCAGGGGGAAGAGACCCAGTACTTC CASSLQGEETQYF . TRBJ2-5 TRBD1 TRBV19